These 31 T cell receptor beta chains originate from one sample sequenced in a study of blood T cell repertoires in COVID-19. Some clones are missing from TCRdb's copy, which holds only in-frame ones; the method was immunoSEQ multiplex PCR. The repertoire holds over 150,000 clones, with just under 85% as singletons. Sequencing input: peripheral blood. The receptors shown here come from a woman of 80 years or more with COVID-19, enrolled during active disease.

V is TRBV2 and J is TRBJ2-5; D gene uncertain. The germline V gene has CDR1 SNHLY and CDR2 FYNNEI. Trimming took 6 bases from V and 7 from J, leaving 12 bases between them. The CDR3 spans 12 residues. The CDR3 region is CASSPGLGTQYF. In DNA form, the CDR3 reads TGTGCCAGCAGCCCTGGGCTGGGGACCCAGTACTTC.

This rearrangement joins TRBV15 to TRBJ1-5; TRBD1 matches 7 bases. Germline V gene sequence: CDR1 LNHNV, CDR2 YYDKDF (reference sequence). Trimming removed 0 bases from V and 7 bases from J; junction bases left unmatched: 3. The CDR3 is made up of 14 amino acids. CDR3 amino acids: CATSRETGIQPQHF. CDR3 bases: TGTGCCACCAGCAGAGAGACAGGGATACAGCCCCAGCATTTT.

The J gene is TRBJ2-3, the V gene TRBV7-8; tentatively, D is TRBD2 (5 bases). V lost 6 bases and J 1 base, leaving 17 bases between the germline ends. This CDR3 spans 16 amino acids. From germline, CDR1 is SGHVS and CDR2 FQNEAQ. The CDR3 sequence is CASRLVGGAGTDTQYF. CDR3 nucleotides: TGTGCCAGCAGACTAGTAGGCGGAGCCGGCACAGATACGCAGTATTTT.

The chain is built from TRBV19 and TRBJ2-6; D is undetermined. Trimming took off 3 bases at V and 0 bases at J, with 3 bases between the two ends. The CDR3 consists of 14 residues. The germline CDR1 and CDR2 sequences are LNHDA and SQIVND (reference sequence). In DNA form, the CDR3 reads TGTGCCAGTAGTATCCTCTCTGGGGCCAACGTCCTGACTTTC. Its translation: CASSILSGANVLTF.

V and J are TRBV2 and TRBJ1-1, with D possibly matching TRBD1 (5 bases). Germline assignment: CDR1 SNHLY and CDR2 FYNNEI. The CDR3 is 14 residues long. The V end lost 6 bases, the J end lost 4 bases, and 15 bases lay between the germline ends. CDR3 amino acids: CASSLGDWSTEAFF. The CDR3 nucleotides are TGTGCCAGCAGCCTCGGGGACTGGAGCACTGAAGCTTTCTTT.

This chain connects TRBV28 to TRBJ2-3; TRBD2 matches at 9 bases. V was pared by 6 bases and J by 0 bases, with 4 bases of the junction left unmatched. This CDR3 region has 15 residues. CDR1 is MDHEN and CDR2 is SYDVKM in the germline V gene. This chain's CDR3 is CASRLAGASTDTQYF. CDR3 coding DNA: TGTGCCAGCAGGTTAGCGGGAGCTAGCACAGATACGCAGTATTTT.

CDR3 sequence: CASSEMGADTIYF. DNA for the CDR3: TGTGCCAGCAGTGAAATGGGCGCCGACACCATATATTTT. The rearrangement links TRBV6-1 to TRBJ1-3; D is unresolved. Germline CDR1 reads MNHNS; CDR2 reads SASEGT. There are 13 residues in the CDR3. V dropped 2 bases and J dropped 8 bases, with 10 bases sitting between them.

The J gene is TRBJ1-3, the V gene TRBV5-8; D remains unclear. Germline loops: CDR1 SGHTS, CDR2 YDEGEE. The CDR3 has 13 residues. V lost 5 bases, J lost 0 bases, and 6 bases lay in between. The CDR3: CASRLYSGNTIYF. In DNA, the CDR3 is TGTGCCAGCAGGCTATACTCTGGAAACACCATATATTTT.

The genes are TRBV2 and TRBJ1-2; D gene ambiguous. The CDR3 is 14 residues long. The ends were cut back, 4 bases at V and 2 bases at J, with 11 bases in the middle. CDR1 and CDR2 (germline): SNHLY, FYNNEI. The CDR3, as DNA: TGTGCCAGCAGTGGAGGGAGACTAAACTATGGCTACACCTTC. This encodes CASSGGRLNYGYTF. Full variable domain (outside the CDR3, taken from reference TRBV2 and TRBJ1-2): EPEVTQTPSHQVTQMGQEVILRCVPISNHLYFYWYRQILGQKVEFLVSFYNNEISEKSEIFDDQFSVERPDGSNFTLKIRSTKLEDSAMYFCASSGGRLNYGYTFGSGTRLTVV.

The chain joins TRBV5-8 to TRBJ1-1; D possibly corresponds to TRBD1 (5 bases). The V end was cut by 6 bases, the J end by 5 bases, with 23 bases between. CDR3 length equals 16 residues. CDR1 is SGHTS, CDR2 YDEGEE, per germline. This CDR3 reads CASTPRGIRRVTEAFF. The CDR3 coding sequence is TGTGCCAGCACCCCGAGGGGTATAAGGAGGGTTACTGAAGCTTTCTTT.

The chain employs TRBV18 and TRBJ1-5; D call uncertain. Trimming stripped 3 bases from V and 4 bases from J, with 13 bases between. Germline CDR1 reads KGHSH; CDR2 reads LQKENI. The CDR3 sequence is 15 residues long. CDR3 DNA sequence: TGTGCCAGCTCACCCGCCGACAACCGTAATCAGCCCCAGCATTTT. Translated, it gives CASSPADNRNQPQHF.

This rearrangement joins TRBV12-3 or TRBV12-4 to TRBJ1-5; tentatively, D is TRBD1 (6 bases). This CDR3 comprises 12 residues. The V end lost 6 bases, the J end lost 9 bases, and 12 bases lay between the germline ends. The CDR3 here is CASSRTTGPQHF. CDR3 DNA sequence: TGTGCCAGCAGCCGGACGACAGGGCCCCAGCATTTT.

The V and J genes are TRBV19 and TRBJ2-2, with TRBD1 as a possible D gene (6 bases). The CDR3 sequence is 14 residues long. Trimming cost V 7 bases and J 4 bases, with 13 bases left between them. Germline CDR1 and CDR2: LNHDA and SQIVND (reference sequence). The CDR3: CASKGQGTTGELFF. CDR3 nucleotide sequence: TGTGCCAGTAAGGGGCAGGGGACCACCGGGGAGCTGTTTTTT.

The chain uses TRBV12-5 and TRBJ2-1, with TRBD1 as a possible D gene (6 bases). Trimming stripped 6 bases from V and 9 bases from J, with 15 bases between. CDR1 LGHNT and CDR2 FRNRAP come from the germline V gene. The CDR3 runs to 13 residues. This chain's CDR3 is CASGLEQGSEQFF. The CDR3 DNA is TGTGCTAGTGGCCTAGAACAGGGTTCTGAGCAGTTCTTC.

This rearrangement joins TRBV27 to TRBJ1-6, with 8 nucleotides matching TRBD1. V dropped 6 bases and J dropped 7; count of bases not matched to a gene: 5. There are 14 residues in the CDR3. From germline, CDR1 is MNHEY and CDR2 SMNVEV (reference sequence). The CDR3 loop reads CASSSDRVNSPLHF. The CDR3 DNA is TGTGCCAGCAGCTCGGACAGGGTAAATTCACCCCTCCACTTT.

The V gene is TRBV3-1 (or the pseudogene TRBV3-2), the J gene TRBJ1-1; 8 bases are shared with TRBD1. The CDR3 is made up of 14 amino acids. Trimming at V came to 2 bases and at J to 4 bases, leaving 3 bases not matched to a gene. CDR1 is LGHDT, CDR2 YNNKEL, per germline (reference sequence). The CDR3 loop reads CASSQTGGATEAFF. CDR3 sequence (DNA): TGTGCCAGCAGCCAAACAGGGGGTGCCACTGAAGCTTTCTTT.

The V and J genes are TRBV9 and TRBJ2-3, with D possibly being TRBD2 (5 bases). The V end lost 3 bases, the J end lost 3 bases, and 14 bases lay between the germline ends. This CDR3 is built from 15 residues. CDR1 is SGDLS and CDR2 is YYNGEE in the germline V gene. The DNA for the CDR3 is TGTGCCAGCAGCGGAGGGAAGTGGGCGACAGATACGCAGTATTTT. Its translation is CASSGGKWATDTQYF.

On this clone itself: The identical CDR3 is also encoded by other nucleotide sequences in the sample. This chain uses TRBV3-1 (or the pseudogene TRBV3-2) with TRBJ1-1; tentative D call: TRBD1 (6 bases). The CDR3 has 12 residues. V was shortened by 5 bases and J by 3 bases, with 7 bases between the two germline ends. CDR1 is LGHDT and CDR2 is YNNKEL in the germline V gene (reference sequence). CDR3 region: CASSTGHTEAFF. The CDR3 DNA is TGTGCCAGCAGCACAGGGCACACTGAAGCTTTCTTT.

This clone was counted once. V usage is TRBV27 and J usage is TRBJ2-2; perhaps TRBD1 as D (6 bases). CDR3 length: 18 amino acids. V was pared by 2 bases and J by 6 bases, with 22 bases between. Germline values: CDR1 MNHEY, CDR2 SMNVEV (reference sequence). The CDR3 sequence: CASSLGGVFGTRPGELFF. For the CDR3, the DNA is TGTGCCAGCAGTTTAGGGGGCGTCTTTGGGACCCGCCCCGGGGAGCTGTTTTTT.

This sequence joins TRBV19 and TRBJ1-3; TRBD1 matches at 7 bases. The CDR3 loop spans 16 amino acids. CDR1 and CDR2 from the germline V gene are LNHDA and SQIVND (reference sequence). Trimming cost V 7 bases and J 4 bases; bases outside gene matches: 13. CDR3 protein: CASTTTGRLGGNTIYF. DNA for the CDR3: TGTGCCAGTACCACGACAGGGCGGCTAGGAGGAAACACCATATATTTT.

Points on this clone: Other DNA variants within this sample encode the same CDR3. This chain connects TRBV3-1 (or the pseudogene TRBV3-2) to TRBJ2-1, with a weak D call TRBD2 (5 bases). The CDR3 is 14 amino acids. Germline lookup yields CDR1 LGHDT and CDR2 YNNKEL (reference sequence). Trimming removed 3 bases at V and 0 bases at J, with 6 bases between. In nucleotides, the CDR3 is TGTGCCAGCAGCCAGGGGAGCTCCTACAATGAGCAGTTCTTC. Its translation: CASSQGSSYNEQFF.

The genes are TRBV5-1 and TRBJ2-1, with TRBD2 matching over 11 bases. The germline gives CDR1 SGHRS, CDR2 YFSETQ. The J segment lost 8 bases and the V segment lost 3 bases, leaving 4 bases of the junction unmatched. The length of the CDR3 is 14 residues. The CDR3 reads CASSSGTSGDEQFF. In DNA, the CDR3 is TGCGCCAGCAGCTCCGGGACTAGCGGCGATGAGCAGTTCTTC. The full variable domain, with the rest looked up from reference TRBV5-1 and TRBJ2-1, is KAGVTQTPRYLIKTRGQQVTLSCSPISGHRSVSWYQQTPGQGLQFLFEYFSETQRNKGNFPGRFSGRQFSNSRSEMNVSTLELGDSALYLCASSSGTSGDEQFFGPGTRLTVL.

The rearrangement joins TRBV7-9 to TRBJ1-1; D unresolved. The ends were cut back, 3 bases at V and 1 base at J, with 6 bases in the middle. Germline values: CDR1 SEHNR, CDR2 FQNEAQ (reference sequence). This CDR3 is built from 13 residues. CDR3 protein: CASSLEPNTEAFF. CDR3 in DNA: TGTGCCAGCAGCTTGGAGCCGAACACTGAAGCTTTCTTT. Together with reference TRBV7-9 and TRBJ1-1, the CDR3 gives the full variable domain: DTGVSQNPRHKITKRGQNVTFRCDPISEHNRLYWYRQTLGQGPEFLTYFQNEAQLEKSRLLSDRFSAERPKGSFSTLEIQRTEQGDSAMYLCASSLEPNTEAFFGQGTRLTVV.

The chain links TRBV6-5 to TRBJ1-2; 10 bases agree with TRBD1. Looked up from germline, CDR1 is MNHEY and CDR2 is SVGAGI. The CDR3 sequence is 14 residues long. With 7 bases clipped from V and 5 bases from J, the junction kept 7 bases outside the gene matches. The DNA of the CDR3 is TGTGCCAGCAAACCGGGACAGGGGTTTTATGGCTACACCTTC. Translation: CASKPGQGFYGYTF.

The chain carries TRBV5-4 and TRBJ2-5, with 9 bases fitting TRBD1. Germline V lookup: CDR1 SGHNT, CDR2 YYREEE (reference sequence). V trimming: 2 bases; J trimming: 4 bases; junction bases outside the gene matches: 12. The CDR3 length is 17 residues. The chain's CDR3 is CASSFGGGQGMGETQYF. The CDR3 DNA follows: TGTGCCAGCAGCTTTGGTGGCGGACAGGGGATGGGAGAGACCCAGTACTTC.

The V call is TRBV29-1, the J call TRBJ1-2; 8 bases map to TRBD1. The CDR3 extends over 14 amino acids. Trimming removed 5 bases from V and 6 bases from J; junction bases left unmatched: 11. CDR1 and CDR2 (germline): SQVTM, ANQGSEA. The CDR3 nucleotides are TGCAGCGTTAGCAGGACAGGGCTTCGGGATGGCTACACCTTC. This sequence encodes CSVSRTGLRDGYTF.

The J gene is TRBJ1-2, the V gene TRBV5-1; D is undetermined. Germline-derived CDR1 and CDR2 are SGHRS and YFSETQ. Between the trimmed V and J ends, which lost 0 bases and 5 bases, there was a span of 14 bases. The CDR3 is 15 residues long. CDR3 residues: CASSLAGEARYGYTF. The CDR3 DNA sequence: TGCGCCAGCAGCTTGGCCGGGGAGGCCAGGTATGGCTACACCTTC.

The rearrangement joins TRBV25-1 to TRBJ1-3; D is possibly TRBD1 (6 bases). The CDR3 covers 15 residues. V dropped 6 bases and J dropped 0 bases, with 12 bases sitting between them. From germline, CDR1 is MGHDK and CDR2 SYGVNS. The CDR3 DNA reads TGTGCCAGCAGGCAAACAGGGTTCTCTGGAAACACCATATATTTT. This encodes CASRQTGFSGNTIYF.

This clone was observed a single time. The chain carries TRBV5-1 and TRBJ2-5, with TRBD2 matching 12 bases. This CDR3 spans 17 amino acids. V lost 4 bases, J lost 6 bases, and 13 bases stayed unmatched. CDR1 is SGHRS and CDR2 is YFSETQ in the germline V gene. The CDR3 bases are TGCGCCAGCAGCACGGCCCCGCTAGCGGGGGGGGGAAAGACCCAGTACTTC. Translated: CASSTAPLAGGGKTQYF.

V is TRBV5-1 and J is TRBJ1-6; D might be TRBD1 (6 bases). The germline CDR1 and CDR2 sequences are SGHRS and YFSETQ. This CDR3 contains 15 residues. V lost 1 base and J lost 10, with 15 bases in between. CDR3 protein: CASSLTGTRESPLHF. In nucleotides, the CDR3 is TGCGCCAGCAGCTTGACCGGGACAAGAGAATCACCCCTCCACTTT.

The rearrangement joins TRBV10-3 to TRBJ2-1, with 10 nucleotides matching TRBD2. From germline, CDR1 is ENHRY and CDR2 SYGVKD. Trimming cost V 9 bases and J 4 bases; bases outside gene matches: 6. There are 14 residues in the CDR3. Written as DNA, the CDR3 is TGTGCCATAAAGCAACTAGCGGGATACAATGAGCAGTTCTTC. It specifies CAIKQLAGYNEQFF.